This TCR beta chain was recovered during a study of cytotoxic CD8 clonotypes in ibrutinib-treated CLL. Study overall: Among patients, about 24 responded partially and 2 completely; roughly 14 then stayed remitted and 12 progressed after median around 70 months.

Germline V gene data show CDR1 as MDHEN and CDR2 as SYDVKM. With V trimmed by 8 bases and J by 0 bases, 7 bases remained unmatched. The CDR3 is 15 residues long. About 2.2 micrograms of genomic DNA came from cryopreserved PBMCs for TCR beta libraries. Study results and caveats: Starting clonality was above that of age-matched healthy donors and tracked circulating CD8+ T-cell counts. Higher clonality was seen at ibrutinib response and a return toward baseline at progression.

The method was immunoSEQ multiplex PCR; TCRdb's version includes in-frame clones alone and lacks a portion of them. Among about 120,000 clones, 75% to 90% were seen once, and the ten largest hold around 2.1%. With regard to this clone: What it recognizes is unknown.

The TCR comes from a human donor with chronic lymphocytic leukemia. This chain connects TRBV28 to TRBJ2-1; TRBD2 matches at 7 bases. This sample comprised PBMCs, obtained after 24 months of ibrutinib treatment. CDR3 sequence: CASGRAGSSYNEQFF. For the CDR3, the DNA is TGTGCCAGCGGCCGAGCGGGGAGCTCCTACAATGAGCAGTTCTTC.